The clone carrying this T cell receptor beta chain appeared a single time. The data were taken from a study of blood T cell repertoires in COVID-19. Overall study context: The United States, Italy and Spain supplied acute and convalescent COVID-19 samples. Sources were T cells, B-cell-depleted T cells, or PBMCs; the material itself was cDNA or gDNA.

CDR1 and CDR2 from the germline V gene are LNHNV and YYDKDF (reference sequence). V lost 3 bases, J lost 0 bases, and 8 bases lay in between. This CDR3 is 15 amino acids long. Original methodology: Amplification of reference gene primers provided the estimated nucleated cell counts. Repertoires were generated with immunoSEQ multiplex PCR, while TCRdb's copy carries only in-frame clones and drops some. For V, J and clone size, that table is used; D and trimming come from the DNA. The sample has 280,000 or so clones, over 75% seen once. The sequencing input was peripheral blood. This clonotype was sampled from a human donor in a cohort sampled during active COVID-19. The chain couples TRBV15 to TRBJ2-2, with no clear D. CDR3 coding DNA: TGTGCCACCAGCAGCTTCCGGGCGAACACCGGGGAGCTGTTTTTT. Protein sequence: CATSSFRANTGELFF.